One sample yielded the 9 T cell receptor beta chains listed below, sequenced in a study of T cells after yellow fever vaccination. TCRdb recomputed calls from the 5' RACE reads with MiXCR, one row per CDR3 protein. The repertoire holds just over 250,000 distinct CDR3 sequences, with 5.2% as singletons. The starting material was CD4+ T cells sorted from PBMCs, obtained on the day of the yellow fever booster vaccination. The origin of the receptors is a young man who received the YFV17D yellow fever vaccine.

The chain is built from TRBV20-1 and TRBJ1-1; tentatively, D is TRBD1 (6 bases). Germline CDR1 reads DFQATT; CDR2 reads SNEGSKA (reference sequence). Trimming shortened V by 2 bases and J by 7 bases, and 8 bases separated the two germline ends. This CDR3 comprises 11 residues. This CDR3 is CSARKDSEAFF. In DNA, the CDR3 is TGCAGTGCTAGAAAGGACAGTGAAGCTTTCTTT.

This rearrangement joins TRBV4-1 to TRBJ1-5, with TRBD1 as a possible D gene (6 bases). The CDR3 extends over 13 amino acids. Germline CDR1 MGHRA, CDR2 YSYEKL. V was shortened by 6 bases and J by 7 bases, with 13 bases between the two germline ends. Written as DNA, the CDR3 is TGCGCCAGCAGTCAGCAGGGGTTCCAGCCCCAGCATTTT. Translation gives CASSQQGFQPQHF.

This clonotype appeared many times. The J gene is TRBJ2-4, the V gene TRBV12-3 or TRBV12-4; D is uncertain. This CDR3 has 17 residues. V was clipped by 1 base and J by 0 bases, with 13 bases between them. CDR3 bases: TGTGCCAGCAGTTTAGGGGCATCGACACTAGCCAAAAACATTCAGTACTTC. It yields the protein CASSLGASTLAKNIQYF.

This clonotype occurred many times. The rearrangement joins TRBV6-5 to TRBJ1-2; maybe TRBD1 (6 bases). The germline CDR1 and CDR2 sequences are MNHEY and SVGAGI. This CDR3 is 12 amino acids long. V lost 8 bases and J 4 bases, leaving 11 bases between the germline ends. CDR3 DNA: TGTGCCAGCGGGGGGGCTACCTATGGCTACACCTTC. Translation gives CASGGATYGYTF.

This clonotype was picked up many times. The CDR3 DNA follows: TGCAGTGCCGTCCCGGGACAGGGTTCGGATACGCAGTATTTT. It specifies CSAVPGQGSDTQYF. The gene calls are TRBV20-1 and TRBJ2-3; TRBD1 aligns across 9 bases. Germline V gives CDR1 DFQATT, CDR2 SNEGSKA (reference sequence). The trim removed 6 bases at V and 6 bases at J, leaving 10 bases unmatched. CDR3 size: 14 residues.

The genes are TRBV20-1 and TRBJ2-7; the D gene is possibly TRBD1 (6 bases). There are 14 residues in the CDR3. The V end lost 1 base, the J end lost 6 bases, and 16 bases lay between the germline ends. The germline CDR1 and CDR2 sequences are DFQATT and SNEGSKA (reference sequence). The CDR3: CSARGAAGALEQYV. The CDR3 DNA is TGCAGTGCTAGAGGCGCGGCAGGGGCCCTCGAGCAGTACGTC.

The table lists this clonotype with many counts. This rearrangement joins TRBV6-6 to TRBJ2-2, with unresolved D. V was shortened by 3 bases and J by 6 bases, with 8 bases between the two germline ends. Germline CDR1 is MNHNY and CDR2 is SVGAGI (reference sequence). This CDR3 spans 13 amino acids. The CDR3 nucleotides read TGTGCCAGCAGTTATCTTACAGCCGGGGAGCTGTTTTTT. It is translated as CASSYLTAGELFF.

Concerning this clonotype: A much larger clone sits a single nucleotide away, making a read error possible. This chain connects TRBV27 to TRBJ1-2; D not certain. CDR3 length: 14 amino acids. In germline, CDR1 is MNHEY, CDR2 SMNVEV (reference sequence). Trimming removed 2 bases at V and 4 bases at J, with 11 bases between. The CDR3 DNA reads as TGTGCCAGCAGTTTAAGCTGGGGAGCCTATGGCTACACCTTC. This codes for CASSLSWGAYGYTF.

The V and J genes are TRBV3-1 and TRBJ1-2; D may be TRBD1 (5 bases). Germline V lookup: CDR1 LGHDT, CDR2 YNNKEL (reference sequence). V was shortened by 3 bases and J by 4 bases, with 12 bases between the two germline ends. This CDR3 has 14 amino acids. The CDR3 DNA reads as TGTGCCAGCAGCCAGCCATACAGGCTCTATGGCTACACCTTC. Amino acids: CASSQPYRLYGYTF.